The 25 T cell receptor beta chains reported below all come from one sample, sequenced in a study of tumor-infiltrating lymphocytes in primary liver carcinoma. In addition to blood RNA drawn from unsorted whole blood, germline DNA was extracted. The authors made TCR beta cDNA from 500 to 600 ng total RNA with a constant-region primer. The TCR beta library was amplified through three nested multiplex PCR rounds in a modified ARM-PCR procedure. TRBV1-TRBV30 forward primers paired with a C-beta reverse primer were used in the first two PCR rounds, which ran approximately 10 cycles each. TCRdb processed the multiplex PCR reads anew with MiXCR; each CDR3 protein has one entry. The sample consists of 190,000 or so distinct CDR3 sequences, 65% of them appearing once. Sequenced: peripheral blood. The source of these receptors is an older woman with primary liver carcinoma and hepatitis B virus infection.

The rearrangement uses TRBV6-1 and TRBJ2-6; D remains ambiguous. This CDR3 is built from 16 residues. Germline V gene data show CDR1 as MNHNS and CDR2 as SASEGT. The CDR3 region has the DNA TGTACCACCCCACCTCGACCTTTCTCTGGGGCCAACGTCCTGACTTTC. This translates into CTTPPRPFSGANVLTF.

The genes are TRBV7-9 and TRBJ2-7; D possibly corresponds to TRBD1 (5 bases). The CDR3 is made up of 15 amino acids. Germline V gives CDR1 SEHNR, CDR2 FQNEAQ (reference sequence). Trimming took 3 bases from V and 0 from J, leaving 12 bases between them. The DNA of the CDR3 is TGTGCCAGCAGCTTCGCCAGGGCTTTCTCCTACGAGCAGTACTTC. This gives the protein CASSFARAFSYEQYF.

V usage is TRBV7-2 and J usage is TRBJ1-2, with 12 positions matching TRBD1. Germline-derived CDR1 and CDR2 are SGHTA and FQGNSA. This CDR3 region has 14 residues. V was pared by 4 bases and J by 7 bases, with 4 bases of the junction left unmatched. CDR3 bases: TGTGCCAGCAGCTCGGGACAGGGGGCAAGTGGCTACACCTTC. Translated: CASSSGQGASGYTF.

Note on this clonotype: This sequence may be a read error, since a much larger clone differs from it by one base. The rearrangement links TRBV4-1 to TRBJ1-2; D is perhaps TRBD1 (5 bases). From germline, CDR1 is MGHRA and CDR2 YSYEKL. The CDR3 runs 15 residues. The V end was cut by 3 bases, the J end by 6 bases, with 17 bases between. CDR3 in DNA: TGCGCCAGCAGCCATGGCCAGGGCGAAATGAATGGCTACACCTTC. It codes for CASSHGQGEMNGYTF.

Concerning this clonotype: A read error may be the cause here, since a much bigger clone is one base away. The V gene is TRBV5-6, the J gene TRBJ2-6; 7 bases match TRBD1. The CDR3 length is 18 residues. Per germline, CDR1 SGHDT and CDR2 YYEEEE. Trimming cost V 2 bases and J 3 bases; bases outside gene matches: 11. The DNA of the CDR3 is TGTGCCAGCAGCTTATCAGGGGGTTCTCTATGTGGGGCCAACGTCCTGACTTTC. Translated: CASSLSGGSLCGANVLTF.

Notes on this clonotype: The junction shows a germline mismatch at one end, possibly a read error. This chain joins TRBV7-3 and TRBJ2-7; D not resolved. The CDR3 runs 13 residues. Germline V gene lookup returns CDR1 SGHTA and CDR2 FQGTGA. In DNA form, the CDR3 reads TGTGCCAGCAGCTTAAATCGGGCTCATGAGCAGCACTTC. Encoded protein: CASSLNRAHEQHF.

A word on this clonotype: A clone one base away is much larger, so this may be a read error. The rearrangement links TRBV6-5 to TRBJ1-5, with unresolved D. Trimming took 4 bases from V and 7 from J, leaving 11 bases between them. The CDR3 has 13 amino acids. Per the germline V gene, CDR1 is MNHEY and CDR2 is SVGAGI. The CDR3 loop reads CASSLSWRQPQHF. Here the CDR3 DNA reads TGTGCCAGCAGTTTGTCCTGGAGACAGCCCCAGCATTTT.

Remarks on this clonotype: Relative to the germline gene, one junction end is altered; a read error may explain this. The chain combines TRBV11-2 with TRBJ1-1; the D gene is possibly TRBD1 (5 bases). This CDR3 is built from 15 residues. Germline CDR1 reads SGHAT; CDR2 reads FQNNGV. This CDR3 reads CTSSLPPSQGNEAFF. CDR3 coding DNA: TGTACCAGCAGCTTGCCCCCCTCCCAGGGCAATGAAGCTTTCTTT.

As for this clonotype: One end of the junction fails to match germline, which may point to a read error. The chain couples TRBV4-2 to TRBJ1-2; perhaps TRBD1 as D (6 bases). Per germline, CDR1 LGHNA and CDR2 YNFKEQ. This CDR3 has 15 amino acids. CDR3 in amino acids: CASSQSGAGVYGYTF. CDR3 sequence (DNA): TGTGCCAGCAGCCAATCGGGGGCCGGGGTCTATGGCTACACTTTC.

The rearrangement links TRBV30 to TRBJ2-2; 12 bases align to TRBD2. CDR1 and CDR2 from the germline V gene are GTSNPN and SVGIG (reference sequence). The CDR3 has 14 residues. J lost 3 bases, V lost 5 bases, and 1 base had no gene match. CDR3 nucleotides: TGTGCCTGGGCTAGCGGGAGGGACACCGGGGAGCTGTTTTTT. This translates into CAWASGRDTGELFF.

This clonotype was recorded many times. The V and J genes are TRBV7-9 and TRBJ2-1, with D perhaps matching TRBD1 or TRBD2 (6 bases each). V lost 5 bases to trimming and J lost 9 bases, with 17 bases between them. The CDR3 extends over 14 amino acids. Germline values: CDR1 SEHNR, CDR2 FQNEAQ (reference sequence). This chain's CDR3 is CASSQGTGGFEQFF. The CDR3 bases are TGTGCCAGCAGCCAGGGGACCGGGGGATTTGAGCAGTTCTTC.

In regard to this clonotype: This may come from a read error, since a much larger clone is one base off. The V gene is TRBV29-1, the J gene TRBJ2-3, with 14 bases identical to TRBD2. This CDR3 is built from 17 residues. The trim removed 5 bases at V and 4 bases at J, leaving 11 bases unmatched. CDR1 is SQVTM, CDR2 ANQGSEA, per germline. The CDR3 is CSVSGLAGGGGSDTQYF. CDR3 nucleotide sequence: TGCAGCGTTAGTGGACTAGCGGGAGGAGGGGGCTCAGATACGCAGTATTTT.

Worth noting for this clonotype: The junction departs from the called germline gene at one end, perhaps through a read error. The J gene is TRBJ1-2, the V gene TRBV6-5, with 7 bases that match TRBD1. CDR3 length: 13 amino acids. CDR1 MNHEY and CDR2 SVGAGI come from the germline V gene. The CDR3 here is CASRDREDYGYIF. The CDR3 nucleotides are TGTGCCAGCAGAGACAGGGAGGACTATGGCTACATCTTC.

This clonotype was observed a handful of times. The chain combines TRBV5-1 with TRBJ2-7, with D unresolved. V lost 7 bases and J lost 0, with 14 bases in between. CDR1 is SGHRS, CDR2 YFSETQ, per germline. The CDR3 sequence is 14 residues long. In DNA, the CDR3 is TGCGCCAGCCTCCACATCCCTAGCTCCTACGAGCAGTACTTC. Protein product: CASLHIPSSYEQYF.

With respect to this clonotype: The junction departs from germline at one end; a sequencing error may be responsible. The DNA for the CDR3 is TGTACCAGTAGCCCGAGGCCCGCAACTAGTGAAAAACTGTTTTTT. Amino acids: CTSSPRPATSEKLFF. This chain joins TRBV11-2 and TRBJ1-4; D not certain. CDR3 length equals 15 residues. The germline V gene has CDR1 SGHAT and CDR2 FQNNGV. The full variable domain, with the rest looked up from reference TRBV11-2 and TRBJ1-4, is EAGVAQSPRYKIIEKRQSVAFWCNPISGHATLYWYQQILGQGPKLLIQFQNNGVVDDSQLPKDRFSAERLKGVDSTLKIQPAKLEDSAVYLCTSSPRPATSEKLFFGSGTQLSVL.

Worth noting for this clonotype: The final CDR3 position lacks the conserved phenylalanine or tryptophan, pointing to a likely read error. The rearrangement joins TRBV11-2 to TRBJ2-5; D is perhaps TRBD1 or TRBD2 (6 bases each). V gave up 3 bases and J gave up 0 bases, with 14 bases separating them. CDR3 length: 16 residues. Looked up from germline, CDR1 is SGHAT and CDR2 is FQNNGV. CDR3 nucleotide sequence: TGTGCCAGCAGCTTCGGGAGTAGGGGGGACCAAGAGACCCAGTACTTA. Residues: CASSFGSRGDQETQYL.

This clonotype was recorded at least ten times. The chain links TRBV12-3 or TRBV12-4 to TRBJ2-5, with TRBD2 identical over 7 bases. The CDR3 is 17 amino acids. The V and J ends lost 3 bases and 4 bases, in that order; junction bases with no gene match: 14. In nucleotides, the CDR3 is TGTGCCAGCAGTTTGAAAACCGGGACTAACCATGGAGAGACCCAGTACTTC. Its protein is CASSLKTGTNHGETQYF.

This sequence joins TRBV28 and TRBJ2-1; 16 nucleotides align to TRBD2. From germline, CDR1 is MDHEN and CDR2 SYDVKM. Unmatched junction bases numbered 4, after V lost 2 bases and J lost 0 bases. This CDR3 has 19 residues. The CDR3 reads CASSLMGLAGGNSYNEQFF. CDR3 nucleotide sequence: TGTGCCAGCAGTTTAATGGGACTAGCGGGAGGGAACTCCTACAATGAGCAGTTCTTC. The full variable domain, with the rest looked up from reference TRBV28 and TRBJ2-1, is DVKVTQSSRYLVKRTGEKVFLECVQDMDHENMFWYRQDPGLGLRLIYFSYDVKMKEKGDIPEGYSVSREKKERFSLILESASTNQTSMYLCASSLMGLAGGNSYNEQFFGPGTRLTVL.

V is TRBV5-1 and J is TRBJ1-1; 9 bases fit TRBD1. The germline V gene encodes CDR1 SGHRS and CDR2 YFSETQ. The CDR3 loop spans 17 amino acids. The junction had 10 bases not matched to a gene; V was cut back by 4 bases and J by 0 bases. Here the CDR3 DNA reads TGCGCCAGCAGCGCATGGGACAGGGTAGGGATGAACACTGAAGCTTTCTTT. Residues: CASSAWDRVGMNTEAFF.

As regards this clonotype: One end of the junction varies from germline; a read error may be responsible. As DNA, the CDR3 is TGTGTCAGCAGTTACCCAAGGACAGGGGGGGAGGATACGCAGTATTTT. As protein: CVSSYPRTGGEDTQYF. The chain has TRBV6-6 and TRBJ2-3; 10 bases agree with TRBD1. The CDR3 totals 16 residues. Germline V gene sequence: CDR1 MNHNY, CDR2 SVGAGI (reference sequence).

This clonotype was picked up a small number of times. A read error may be the cause here, since a much bigger clone is one base away. The rearrangement joins TRBV29-1 to TRBJ2-5; D unclear. The germline CDR1 and CDR2 sequences are SQVTM and ANQGSEA. The CDR3 spans 13 residues. CDR3 bases: TGCAGCGTTGAATATCAGGACCAAGAGGCCCAGTACTTC. Translation: CSVEYQDQEAQYF.

Concerning this clonotype itself: Compared with germline, one end of the junction differs, possibly owing to a read error. The chain carries TRBV6-2 or TRBV6-3 and TRBJ2-7; 10 bases line up with TRBD2. The CDR3 is made up of 16 amino acids. Germline V gene data show CDR1 as MNHEY and CDR2 as SVGEGT. Written as DNA, the CDR3 is TGTACCAGCAGTCTCACTACTAGCGGGAACTCCTACGAGCAGTACTTC. It codes for CTSSLTTSGNSYEQYF.

The rearrangement links TRBV6-6 to TRBJ2-5; D call uncertain. Per the germline V gene, CDR1 is MNHNY and CDR2 is SVGAGI (reference sequence). V was shortened by 6 bases and J by 8 bases, with 10 bases between the two germline ends. The CDR3 covers 11 residues. The CDR3 DNA sequence: TGTGCCAGCAGAGTGCGAGATACCCAGTACTTC. This gives the protein CASRVRDTQYF.

The genes are TRBV14 and TRBJ2-7, with 7 nucleotides matching TRBD1. V lost 6 bases, J lost 3 bases, and 5 bases stayed unmatched. The CDR3 consists of 13 residues. From germline, CDR1 is SGHDN and CDR2 FVKESK. CDR3 sequence reads: CASRRTGLYEQYF. Written as DNA, the CDR3 is TGTGCCAGCAGGCGGACAGGACTCTACGAGCAGTACTTC. Full variable domain (rest looked up from reference TRBV14 and TRBJ2-7): EAGVTQFPSHSVIEKGQTVTLRCDPISGHDNLYWYRRVMGKEIKFLLHFVKESKQDESGMPNNRFLAERTGGTYSTLKVQPAELEDSGVYFCASRRTGLYEQYFGPGTRLTVT.

A remark on this clonotype: Relative to the germline gene, one junction end is altered; a read error may explain this. This sequence joins TRBV6-5 and TRBJ1-2, with TRBD1 matching over 9 bases. Germline V lookup: CDR1 MNHEY, CDR2 SVGAGI. This CDR3 contains 13 residues. The CDR3 DNA sequence: TGTGGCAGCAGCTGGGGGACAGGGAGTGGCTACACCTTC. Residues: CGSSWGTGSGYTF.